The sequence of this T cell receptor beta chain was determined in a study of blood T cell repertoires in COVID-19. Authors' data handling: Reference gene primers were amplified, and this amplification served to estimate nucleated cell counts. Repertoires were generated with immunoSEQ multiplex PCR, while TCRdb's copy carries only in-frame clones and drops some. V and J calls and clone size are copied from that table; D and trimming were computed from the DNA. Among tens of thousands of clones, roughly 82% were seen once, and the ten largest hold under 50%. Per germline, CDR1 GTSNPN and CDR2 SVGIG (reference sequence). The CDR3 has 11 amino acids. Between the trimmed V and J ends, which lost 1 base and 8 bases, there was a span of 8 bases. A note on this clone: The identical CDR3 is also encoded by other nucleotide sequences in the sample.

The rearrangement links TRBV30 to TRBJ1-2; D is perhaps TRBD1 (5 bases). The sample consisted of peripheral blood. This sequence was found in a human donor in a cohort sampled during active COVID-19. The CDR3 nucleotides read TGTGCCTGGAGTGGGAGGGGAGGCTACACCTTC. Its protein is CAWSGRGGYTF.